Sequencing of this T cell receptor beta chain was carried out in a study of T cells in Graves' hyperthyroidism and ophthalmopathy. Study-level points and caveats: Most thyroid clonotypes expanded above 0.001 appeared in blood too.

Trimming took 0 bases from V and 8 from J, leaving 13 bases between them. This CDR3 is 13 amino acids long. Germline V lookup: CDR1 SQVTM, CDR2 ANQGSEA. There were TCR beta CDR3 regions amplified from RNA transcripts. HTBI primers were used for first-round RT-PCR of the TCR CDR3. MiXCR, applied by TCRdb to the multiplex PCR reads, yields one record per CDR3 protein. The sample includes about 560,000 distinct CDR3 sequences, 16% seen only once; the top ten take under 20%. Uncontrolled infection, other autoimmune disease, pregnancy or lactation excluded patients. In the case of this clonotype: As yet, its antigen is unknown.

This chain links TRBV29-1 with TRBJ1-2; D is unclear. The origin of this receptor is a woman aged 18-30 years with Graves' hyperthyroidism. The sample was blood. DNA of the CDR3: TGCAGCGTTGAAGATCCCGGTCTTGGAGGCTACACCTTC. This sequence encodes CSVEDPGLGGYTF.